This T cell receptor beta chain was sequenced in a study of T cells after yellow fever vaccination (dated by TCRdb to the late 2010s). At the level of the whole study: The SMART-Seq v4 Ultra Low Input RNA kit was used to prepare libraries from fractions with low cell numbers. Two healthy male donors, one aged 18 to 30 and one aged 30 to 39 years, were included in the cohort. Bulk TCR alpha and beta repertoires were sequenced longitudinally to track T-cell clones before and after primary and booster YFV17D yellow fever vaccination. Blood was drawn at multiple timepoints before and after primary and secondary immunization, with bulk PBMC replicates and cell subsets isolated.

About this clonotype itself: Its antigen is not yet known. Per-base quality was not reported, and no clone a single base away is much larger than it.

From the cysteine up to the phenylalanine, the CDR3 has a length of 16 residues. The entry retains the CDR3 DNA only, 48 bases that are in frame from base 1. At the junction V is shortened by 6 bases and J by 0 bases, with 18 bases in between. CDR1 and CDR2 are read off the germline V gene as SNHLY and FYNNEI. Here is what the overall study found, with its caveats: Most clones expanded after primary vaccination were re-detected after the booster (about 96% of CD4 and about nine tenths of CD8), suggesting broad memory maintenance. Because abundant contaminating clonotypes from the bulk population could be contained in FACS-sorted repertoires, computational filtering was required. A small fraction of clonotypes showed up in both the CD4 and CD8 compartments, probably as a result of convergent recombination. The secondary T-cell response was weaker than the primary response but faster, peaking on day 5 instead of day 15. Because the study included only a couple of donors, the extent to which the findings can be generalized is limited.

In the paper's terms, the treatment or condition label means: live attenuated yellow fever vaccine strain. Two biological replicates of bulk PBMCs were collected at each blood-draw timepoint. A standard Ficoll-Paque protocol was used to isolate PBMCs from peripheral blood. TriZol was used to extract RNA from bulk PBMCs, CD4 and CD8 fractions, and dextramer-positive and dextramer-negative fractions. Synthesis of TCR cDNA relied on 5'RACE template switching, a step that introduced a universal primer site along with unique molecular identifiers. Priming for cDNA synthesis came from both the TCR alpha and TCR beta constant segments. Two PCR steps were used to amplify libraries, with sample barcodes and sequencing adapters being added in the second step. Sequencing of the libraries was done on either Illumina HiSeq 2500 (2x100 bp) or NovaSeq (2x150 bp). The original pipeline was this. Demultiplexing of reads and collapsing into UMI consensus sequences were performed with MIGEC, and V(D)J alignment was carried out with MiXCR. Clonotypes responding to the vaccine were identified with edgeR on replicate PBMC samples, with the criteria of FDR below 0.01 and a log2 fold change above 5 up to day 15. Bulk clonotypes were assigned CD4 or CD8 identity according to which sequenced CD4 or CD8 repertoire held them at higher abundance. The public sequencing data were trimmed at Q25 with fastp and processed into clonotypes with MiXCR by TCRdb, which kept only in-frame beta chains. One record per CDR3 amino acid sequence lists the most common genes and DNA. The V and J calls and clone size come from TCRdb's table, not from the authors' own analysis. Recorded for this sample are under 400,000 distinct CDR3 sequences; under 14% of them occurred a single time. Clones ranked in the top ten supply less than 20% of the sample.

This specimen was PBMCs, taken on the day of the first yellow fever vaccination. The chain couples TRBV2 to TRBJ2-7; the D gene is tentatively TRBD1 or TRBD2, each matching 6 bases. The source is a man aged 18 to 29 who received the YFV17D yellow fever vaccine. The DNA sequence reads TGTGCCAGCAGAGGGGGACCCGGGACTTCCTCCTACGAGCAGTACTTC. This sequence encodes CASRGGPGTSSYEQYF.